This paragraph covers one T cell receptor beta chain sequence. Antigen: not known. This entry comes from a study of high-grade serous ovarian cancer treatment subgroups. Study-level background: On average, 14,192 reads and thousands of unique TCR beta rearrangements were obtained per sample. Study findings and constraints: Different patients shared almost no repertoire; same-patient tumors shared 0.11 to 0.79.

CDR3 size: 15 residues. V lost 0 bases, J lost 4 bases, and 14 bases lay in between. Germline V CDR1 and CDR2: SGHRS, YFSETQ. Tumor samples were obtained before definitive surgery or chemotherapy. Profiled with immunoSEQ multiplex PCR; TCRdb holds only in-frame clones, not every one. This repertoire shows about 4,300 clones, 75% to 85% found once; its top ten account for more than 4%. V and J are TRBV5-1 and TRBJ2-7, with D possibly being TRBD1 (6 bases). This sequence originates from a human donor with high-grade serous ovarian cancer. Material: tumor tissue. As DNA, the CDR3 is TGCGCCAGCAGCTTGGAACAGGGACCACGATACGAGCAGTACTTC. Translated, it gives CASSLEQGPRYEQYF.